These T cell receptor beta chains were read from a single sample in a study of STAT5B mutations in CD4+ large granular lymphocyte leukemia. TCRdb keeps only in-frame clones here, not all; method: immunoSEQ multiplex PCR. The table includes 20,000 to 25,000 clones, 70% detected once. The sequenced sample consisted of CD4+ T cells from blood buffy coats. The receptors originated from a human donor in good health. CDR3s include the opening cysteine and the closing phenylalanine or tryptophan. The D gene is left open where the match is weak. Expanded clones are given a class, and other clones once, few, many or no size at all.

len,abundance,d_gene,v_gene,j_gene,CDR3aa,CDR3nt
15,.,.,TRBV7-2,TRBJ1-1,CASSPSGGRYTEAFF,TGTGCCAGCAGCCCCAGCGGGGGGCGCTACACTGAAGCTTTCTTT
14,.,.,TRBV12-5,TRBJ1-4,CASGPLAQPWKLFF,TGTGCTAGTGGTCCCCTCGCGCAGCCCTGGAAACTGTTTTTT
12,few,.,TRBV11-2,TRBJ2-1,CASSLEGHEQFF,TGTGCCAGCAGCTTAGAGGGCCATGAGCAGTTCTTC
17,.,.,TRBV28,TRBJ1-5,CASSPGTLGSSNQPQHF,TGTGCCAGCAGCCCCGGGACCCTGGGGAGTAGCAATCAGCCCCAGCATTTT
14,once,.,TRBV27,TRBJ1-2,CASSPEGGLGGYTF,TGTGCCAGCAGTCCCGAAGGGGGGCTGGGTGGCTACACCTTC
13,.,TRBD1,TRBV6-5,TRBJ1-1,CASSYPDRDRAFF,TGTGCCAGCAGTTACCCGGACAGGGATCGAGCTTTCTTT
19,.,TRBD2,TRBV4-1,TRBJ2-6,CASSQVGLADLSGANVLTF,TGCGCCAGCAGCCAAGTGGGACTAGCGGACCTCTCTGGGGCCAACGTCCTGACTTTC
15,few,TRBD2,TRBV9,TRBJ2-1,CASSKASGDLNEQFF,TGTGCCAGCAGCAAGGCTAGCGGGGACCTCAATGAGCAGTTCTTC
16,.,TRBD2,TRBV28,TRBJ2-3,CASSSVLAGGWGTQYF,TGTGCCAGCAGTTCCGTACTAGCGGGAGGATGGGGTACGCAGTATTTT
17,.,TRBD2,TRBV27,TRBJ2-7,CASRRSGTSGSSYEQYF,TGTGCCAGCAGGAGATCCGGGACTAGCGGGAGCTCCTACGAGCAGTACTTC
18,few,TRBD2,TRBV28,TRBJ2-1,CASSPPTGTSGAASEQFF,TGTGCCAGCAGTCCACCCACCGGGACTAGCGGGGCTGCAAGTGAGCAGTTCTTC
17,once,.,TRBV9,TRBJ1-6,CASSVGAEARPDSPLHF,TGTGCCAGCAGCGTAGGGGCCGAAGCCCGTCCAGATTCACCCCTCCACTTT
16,.,.,TRBV21-1,TRBJ2-7,CASSRERGGSSYEQYF,TGTGCCAGCAGCCGGGAACGGGGGGGGAGCTCCTACGAGCAGTACTTC
14,once,.,TRBV7-2,TRBJ1-3,CASSSGGPGNTIYF,TGTGCCAGCAGCTCTGGAGGCCCTGGAAACACCATATATTTT
14,.,.,TRBV7-9,TRBJ2-3,CASRKNSGTDTQYF,TGTGCCAGCAGGAAAAATAGCGGAACAGATACGCAGTATTTT
14,.,.,TRBV6-1,TRBJ1-6,CASSGGYYNSPLHF,TGTGCCAGCAGTGGGGGGTACTATAATTCACCCCTCCACTTT
15,.,TRBD1,TRBV4-2,TRBJ1-2,CASSQGTGSNYGYTF,TGTGCCAGCAGCCAAGGGACAGGGTCTAACTATGGCTACACCTTC
15,.,.,TRBV30,TRBJ2-6,CAWSADAGGANVLTF,TGTGCCTGGAGTGCGGATGCGGGAGGGGCCAACGTCCTGACTTTC
13,once,.,TRBV19,TRBJ1-5,CASSKQEGGPQHF,TGTGCCAGTAGTAAACAGGAAGGGGGGCCCCAGCATTTT
18,.,.,TRBV15,TRBJ2-7,CATSRVPLTDPTHYEQYF,TGTGCCACCAGCAGAGTGCCTTTGACGGACCCTACGCACTACGAGCAGTACTTC
14,.,.,TRBV6-5,TRBJ2-5,CASSRTSVSETQYF,TGTGCCAGCAGTCGGACCAGCGTTAGTGAGACCCAGTACTTC
12,.,.,TRBV2,TRBJ1-2,CASSVMSGGYTF,TGTGCCAGCAGTGTAATGTCTGGAGGCTACACCTTC
15,.,TRBD2,TRBV11-2,TRBJ2-3,CASSPGSGGAHTQYF,TGTGCCAGCAGCCCCGGTAGCGGGGGGGCCCATACGCAGTATTTT
15,.,.,TRBV11-3,TRBJ2-1,CASSWAATSYNEQFF,TGTGCCAGCAGCTGGGCGGCCACGTCCTACAATGAGCAGTTCTTC
15,.,TRBD1,TRBV2,TRBJ2-7,CASSEGMGQDYEQYF,TGTGCCAGCAGTGAAGGGATGGGACAGGACTACGAGCAGTACTTC
17,few,.,TRBV5-5,TRBJ1-4,CASSLGQGGGIVEKLFF,TGTGCCAGCAGCTTGGGGCAGGGAGGGGGAATAGTCGAAAAACTGTTTTTT
16,.,TRBD2,TRBV7-8,TRBJ2-3,CASSSSSGGAGDTQYF,TGTGCCAGCAGCTCTTCTAGCGGGGGGGCCGGAGATACGCAGTATTTT
16,.,TRBD2,TRBV7-9,TRBJ2-5,CASSLAGRVPGETQYF,TGTGCCAGCAGCTTAGCGGGGAGGGTCCCGGGGGAGACCCAGTACTTC
13,.,.,TRBV7-2,TRBJ2-5,CASSFGGEETQYF,TGTGCCAGCAGCTTCGGCGGAGAAGAGACCCAGTACTTC
14,.,.,TRBV5-1,TRBJ2-1,CASSLGTSYNEQFF,TGCGCCAGCAGCTTGGGAACGTCCTACAATGAGCAGTTCTTC
14,.,TRBD1,TRBV7-2,TRBJ1-1,CASSYGTGKTEAFF,TGTGCCAGCAGCTATGGGACAGGGAAAACTGAAGCTTTCTTT
15,.,.,TRBV7-3,TRBJ2-7,CASSLGGRNTNEQYF,TGTGCCAGCAGCTTAGGGGGGCGGAACACCAACGAGCAGTACTTC
12,.,.,TRBV19,TRBJ2-2,CASRKGPGELFF,TGTGCCAGTAGAAAGGGCCCCGGGGAGCTGTTTTTT
14,.,.,TRBV30,TRBJ1-4,CAWRVASGSEKLFF,TGTGCCTGGAGGGTTGCCTCAGGGTCCGAAAAACTGTTTTTT
16,.,TRBD1,TRBV7-2,TRBJ2-4,CASSRTRGGWKNIQYF,TGTGCCAGCAGCCGGACAAGAGGGGGCTGGAAAAACATTCAGTACTTC
14,.,TRBD2,TRBV4-1,TRBJ2-3,CASSEIAGADTQYF,TGCGCCAGCAGCGAGATAGCGGGGGCAGATACGCAGTATTTT
14,.,TRBD1,TRBV18,TRBJ2-7,CASSPGQGPYEQYF,TGTGCCAGCTCACCGGGACAGGGACCCTACGAGCAGTACTTC
15,.,TRBD1,TRBV19,TRBJ2-3,CASESRTGGPDTQYF,TGTGCCAGCGAATCTAGGACAGGGGGGCCAGATACGCAGTATTTT
17,.,.,TRBV5-1,TRBJ2-6,CASSPGPMGSGANVLTF,TGCGCCAGCAGCCCAGGACCGATGGGCTCTGGGGCCAACGTCCTGACTTTC
16,.,.,TRBV7-9,TRBJ1-2,CASSSVGGEANYGYTF,TGTGCCAGCAGCTCCGTCGGAGGGGAAGCTAACTATGGCTACACCTTC
13,.,.,TRBV29-1,TRBJ2-2,CSVGQAITGELFF,TGCAGCGTTGGTCAGGCCATAACCGGGGAGCTGTTTTTT
13,.,.,TRBV18,TRBJ2-7,CASSPFGGSVEYF,TGTGCCAGCTCCCCCTTTGGGGGCTCGGTGGAGTACTTC
15,.,.,TRBV7-8,TRBJ2-1,CASSLDGSHYNEQFF,TGTGCCAGCAGCTTAGACGGCAGCCACTACAATGAGCAGTTCTTC
14,few,.,TRBV14,TRBJ1-1,CASSSGRMNTEAFF,TGTGCCAGCAGCTCCGGACGGATGAACACTGAAGCTTTCTTT
15,.,TRBD2,TRBV9,TRBJ2-2,CASSVGLAGAGELFF,TGTGCCAGCAGCGTGGGACTAGCGGGAGCCGGGGAGCTGTTTTTT
15,.,.,TRBV10-3,TRBJ1-2,CAISESGGAYYGYTF,TGTGCCATCAGTGAGTCCGGGGGGGCATACTATGGCTACACCTTC
14,.,TRBD1,TRBV6-1,TRBJ1-5,CASSEAAGTGPQHF,TGTGCCAGCAGTGAAGCGGCAGGGACAGGGCCCCAGCATTTT
15,.,.,TRBV30,TRBJ2-6,CAQQGGRSGANVLTF,TGTGCCCAACAGGGGGGGAGGTCTGGGGCCAACGTCCTGACTTTC
15,.,TRBD1,TRBV5-1,TRBJ2-1,CASSSEGAHNNEQFF,TGCGCCAGCAGCTCCGAGGGGGCGCATAATAATGAGCAGTTCTTC
15,.,.,TRBV5-1,TRBJ2-6,CASSLDGPGANVLTF,TGCGCCAGCAGCTTGGACGGACCTGGGGCCAACGTCCTGACTTTC
15,.,.,TRBV5-6,TRBJ2-7,CASSYGHGPMYEQYF,TGTGCCAGCAGCTACGGACATGGGCCGATGTACGAGCAGTACTTC
11,.,.,TRBV9,TRBJ2-5,CASRSGETQYF,TGTGCCAGCAGGTCAGGAGAGACCCAGTACTTC
14,.,.,TRBV2,TRBJ2-7,CASSTGTYPYEQYF,TGTGCCAGCAGTACCGGGACATATCCCTACGAGCAGTACTTC
12,.,.,TRBV29-1,TRBJ2-7,CSVGKRSYEQYF,TGCAGCGTTGGGAAGAGGAGCTACGAGCAGTACTTC
12,.,.,TRBV5-4,TRBJ2-1,CASSDTYNEQFF,TGTGCCAGCAGCGATACCTACAATGAGCAGTTCTTC